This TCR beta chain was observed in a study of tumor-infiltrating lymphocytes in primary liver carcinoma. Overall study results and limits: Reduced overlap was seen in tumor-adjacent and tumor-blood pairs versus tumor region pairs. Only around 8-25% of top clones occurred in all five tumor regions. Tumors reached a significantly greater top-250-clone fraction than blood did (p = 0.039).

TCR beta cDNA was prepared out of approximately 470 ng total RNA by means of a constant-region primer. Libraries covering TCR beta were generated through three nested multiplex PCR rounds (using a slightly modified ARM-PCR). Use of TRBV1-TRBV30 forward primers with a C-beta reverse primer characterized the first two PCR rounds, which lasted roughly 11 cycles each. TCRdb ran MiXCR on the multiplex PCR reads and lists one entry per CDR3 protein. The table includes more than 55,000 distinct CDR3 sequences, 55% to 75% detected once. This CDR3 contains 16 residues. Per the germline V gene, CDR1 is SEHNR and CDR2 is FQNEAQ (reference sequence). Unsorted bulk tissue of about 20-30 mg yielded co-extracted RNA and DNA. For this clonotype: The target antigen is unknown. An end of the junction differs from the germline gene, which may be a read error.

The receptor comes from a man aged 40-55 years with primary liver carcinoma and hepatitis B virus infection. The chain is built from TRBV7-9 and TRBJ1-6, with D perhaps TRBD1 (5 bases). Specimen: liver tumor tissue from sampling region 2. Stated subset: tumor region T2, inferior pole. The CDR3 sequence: CTSTPRGGHGNSPLHF. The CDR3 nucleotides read TGTACCAGCACCCCCCGGGGTGGACACGGGAATTCACCCCTCCACTTT. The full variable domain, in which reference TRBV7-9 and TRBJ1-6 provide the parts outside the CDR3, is DTGVSQNPRHKITKRGQNVTFRCDPISEHNRLYWYRQTLGQGPEFLTYFQNEAQLEKSRLLSDRFSAERPKGSFSTLEIQRTEQGDSAMYLCTSTPRGGHGNSPLHFGNGTRLTVT.